The 21 T cell receptor beta chains below come from one sample, sequenced in a study of regulatory T cells in long-lasting Graves disease. Regarding time point: newly diagnosed GD, antithyroid drugs for less than 3 months. PBMC RNA served as the TCR library source. The TCR beta library used iRepertoire HTBI primers with Arm-PCR amplification of CDR3. A single record per CDR3 protein comes from TCRdb applying MiXCR to the multiplex PCR reads. The sample has 400,000 to 450,000 distinct CDR3 sequences, around 14% seen once; the top ten hold over 15%. The data also belong to a second study, concerning T cells in Graves' hyperthyroidism and ophthalmopathy.

The sample in question was peripheral blood mononuclear cells (PBMCs), obtained at new diagnosis, from a patient treated with antithyroid drugs. These receptors were collected from a young woman with Graves disease.

This chain connects TRBV20-1 to TRBJ2-5; a possible D gene is TRBD2 (6 bases). With 3 bases removed from V and 1 base from J, the gap between germline ends came to 12 bases. This CDR3 comprises 14 residues. Germline-derived CDR1 and CDR2 are DFQATT and SNEGSKA (reference sequence). CDR3 loop: CSASAGSPQETQYF. The DNA of the CDR3 is TGCAGTGCTAGCGCCGGGAGTCCCCAAGAGACCCAGTACTTC.

This clonotype was seen a few times. This sequence joins TRBV6-1 and TRBJ2-7, with 7 bases matching TRBD2. CDR1 MNHNS and CDR2 SASEGT come from the germline V gene. This CDR3 is 13 amino acids long. The junction had 9 bases not matched to a gene; V was cut back by 8 bases and J by 5 bases. The CDR3 spells CASRTRAVNEQYF. In DNA, the CDR3 is TGTGCCAGCCGGACTAGGGCTGTCAACGAGCAGTACTTC.

Many counts were recorded for this clonotype. The V call is TRBV6-1, the J call TRBJ2-2; D remains unclear. Germline V gene data show CDR1 as MNHNS and CDR2 as SASEGT. The CDR3 is 12 amino acids. With 5 bases removed from V and 5 bases from J, the gap between germline ends came to 6 bases. The DNA for the CDR3 is TGTGCCAGCAGTCTAGAGACCGGGGAGCTGTTTTTT. The encoded protein is CASSLETGELFF.

CDR3: CASSSGTGETEQYF. CDR3 nucleotide sequence: TGTGCCAGCTCATCCGGGACAGGCGAAACCGAGCAGTACTTC. The V call is TRBV18, the J call TRBJ2-5; 8 bases match TRBD1. The DNA matches TRBJ2-7 better at its end, which makes the J call doubtful. The CDR3 is made up of 14 amino acids. The germline CDR1 and CDR2 sequences are KGHSH and LQKENI.

This clonotype appeared a few times. One end of the junction varies from germline; a read error may be responsible. V is TRBV5-6 and J is TRBJ1-5; maybe TRBD1 (5 bases). This CDR3 spans 16 amino acids. Looked up from germline, CDR1 is SGHDT and CDR2 is YYEEEE. The CDR3, as DNA: TGTGCCAGCACCTTGGCGACAGAGGATAGCAATCAGCCCCAGCATTTT. Encoded protein: CASTLATEDSNQPQHF.

The rearrangement joins TRBV27 to TRBJ2-1; D gene ambiguous. V was pared by 1 base and J by 4 bases, with 8 bases between. Germline V gene data show CDR1 as MNHEY and CDR2 as SMNVEV (reference sequence). The CDR3 contains 14 residues. The chain's CDR3 is CASSLFPGYNEQFF. The CDR3 DNA sequence: TGTGCCAGCAGTTTATTTCCAGGTTACAATGAGCAGTTCTTC.

This clonotype appeared many times. An end of the junction differs from the germline gene, which may be a read error. The chain uses TRBV7-9 and TRBJ2-1, with 12 bases lining up with TRBD2. From germline, CDR1 is SEHNR and CDR2 FQNEAQ (reference sequence). This CDR3 has 12 residues. This CDR3 reads CASSRWTSGTVF. The CDR3, as DNA: TGTGCCAGCAGCCGTTGGACTAGCGGGACGGTCTTC. Using reference TRBV7-9 and TRBJ2-1 for the parts outside the CDR3, the full variable domain is DTGVSQNPRHKITKRGQNVTFRCDPISEHNRLYWYRQTLGQGPEFLTYFQNEAQLEKSRLLSDRFSAERPKGSFSTLEIQRTEQGDSAMYLCASSRWTSGTVFGPGTRLTVL.

This clonotype has at least ten counts. The rearrangement joins TRBV2 to TRBJ1-1; maybe TRBD1 (5 bases). The CDR3 has 12 residues. Germline loops: CDR1 SNHLY, CDR2 FYNNEI. V lost 11 bases and J 6 bases, leaving 16 bases between the germline ends. The CDR3 DNA sequence: TGTGCCTTCCAAGGGGAAATCTCTGAAGCTTTCTTT. Translating gives CAFQGEISEAFF.

This clonotype was seen a few times. The chain recombines TRBV19 with TRBJ2-7; the match to TRBD2 covers 8 bases. The germline V gene has CDR1 LNHDA and CDR2 SQIVND (reference sequence). The CDR3 runs 15 residues. V lost 3 bases, J lost 3 bases, and 7 bases stayed unmatched. As DNA, the CDR3 is TGTGCCAGTAGTATTCCGGGAGGGCCCCTCTACGAGCAGTACTTC. It translates to CASSIPGGPLYEQYF.

In DNA form, the CDR3 reads TGTGCCAGCAGGCAGACTAGCGGGAGGCCAGGGGAGACCCAGTACTTC. Its translation is CASRQTSGRPGETQYF. The chain links TRBV2 to TRBJ2-5, with TRBD2 matching 13 bases. V was clipped by 6 bases and J by 5 bases; unmatched bases: 9. The CDR3 consists of 16 residues. The germline V gene has CDR1 SNHLY and CDR2 FYNNEI.

CDR3 bases: TGTGCCAGCAGCCGGGCACAGGGAGGGGGTCAAGAGACCCAGTACTTC. Its protein product is CASSRAQGGGQETQYF. The chain carries TRBV7-9 and TRBJ2-5, with D maybe TRBD2 (7 bases). Germline CDR1 is SEHNR and CDR2 is FQNEAQ (reference sequence). There are 16 residues in the CDR3. The V end was cut by 5 bases, the J end by 2 bases, with 18 bases between.

The rearrangement joins TRBV5-6 to TRBJ2-7, with 7 nucleotides matching TRBD1. J lost 2 bases, V lost 4 bases, and 9 bases had no gene match. The germline V gene has CDR1 SGHDT and CDR2 YYEEEE. The CDR3 extends over 15 amino acids. CDR3 sequence reads: CASSLRGQSAYEQYF. The DNA of the CDR3 is TGTGCCAGCAGCCTAAGGGGACAGAGTGCCTACGAGCAGTACTTC.

On this clonotype: An end of the junction differs from the germline gene, which may be a read error. The gene calls are TRBV10-3 and TRBJ1-4; D gene unclear. The CDR3 spans 13 residues. Germline V CDR1 and CDR2: ENHRY, SYGVKD. CDR3 nucleotides: TGTGCCATCAGTGAGAAGTTACGGGCCCTGGAGATTTTT. Translating gives CAISEKLRALEIF.

This clonotype was counted ten times or more. The rearrangement uses TRBV30 and TRBJ2-3; D is tentatively TRBD1 or TRBD2 (5 bases each). CDR1 is GTSNPN and CDR2 is SVGIG in the germline V gene (reference sequence). The V gene lost 0 bases and the J gene lost 0 bases, with 10 bases spanning the gap. CDR3 length: 15 residues. CDR3 region: CAWSVWGSSTDTQYF. DNA of the CDR3: TGTGCCTGGAGTGTATGGGGGTCTAGCACAGATACGCAGTATTTT.

The chain recombines TRBV10-3 with TRBJ1-1; D is perhaps TRBD1 (5 bases). CDR1 is ENHRY, CDR2 SYGVKD, per germline. V gave up 0 bases and J gave up 2 bases, with 10 bases separating them. The CDR3 is made up of 15 amino acids. CDR3: CAISESGGGNTEAFF. CDR3 DNA sequence: TGTGCCATCAGTGAGTCCGGGGGTGGAAACACTGAAGCTTTCTTT.

The chain has TRBV29-1 and TRBJ1-2; D is perhaps TRBD1 (6 bases). This CDR3 is built from 13 residues. Germline V gene data show CDR1 as SQVTM and CDR2 as ANQGSEA. V lost 1 base and J 6 bases, leaving 12 bases between the germline ends. CDR3 sequence (DNA): TGCAGCGTTGAAGCCAGGGGCGGTGATGGCTACACCTTC. Its protein product is CSVEARGGDGYTF.

The chain employs TRBV12-3 or TRBV12-4 and TRBJ2-5, with 11 bases matching TRBD1. V was pared by 8 bases and J by 2 bases, with 7 bases of the junction left unmatched. The CDR3 has 15 residues. CDR3 bases: TGTGCCAGCGGATCGGGACAGGGGGTTCAAGAGACCCAGTACTTC. This encodes CASGSGQGVQETQYF.

The chain couples TRBV5-6 to TRBJ2-4; 8 nucleotides align to TRBD1. Germline values: CDR1 SGHDT, CDR2 YYEEEE. After removal of 0 bases from V and 6 bases from J, the junction contained 5 bases not matched to a gene. This CDR3 contains 15 residues. CDR3 amino acids: CASSLARDRLNIQYF. The DNA of the CDR3 is TGTGCCAGCAGCTTGGCCCGGGACAGGTTAAACATTCAGTACTTC.

Worth noting for this clonotype: A read error may explain this, as a much larger clone is one base away. The chain recombines TRBV20-1 with TRBJ2-1; 7 bases match TRBD2. Germline V lookup: CDR1 DFQATT, CDR2 SNEGSKA (reference sequence). CDR3 length equals 15 residues. CDR3 sequence (DNA): TGCAGCGTGCTAGGGAGGGGCTCGGTACGGAATGAGCAGTTCTTC. It codes for CSVLGRGSVRNEQFF.

This chain connects TRBV24-1 to TRBJ2-2; no definite D call. Trimming took off 5 bases at V and 3 bases at J, with 6 bases between the two ends. The CDR3 totals 13 residues. Per germline, CDR1 KGHDR and CDR2 SFDVKD. The CDR3 coding sequence is TGTGCCACCAGTGCCGCCCACACCGGGGAGCTGTTTTTT. It translates to CATSAAHTGELFF.

This clonotype was seen repeatedly, ten times or more. The rearrangement uses TRBV5-1 and TRBJ2-7; no reliable D call. Trimming shortened V by 1 base and J by 0 bases, and 14 bases separated the two germline ends. The CDR3 consists of 16 residues. Germline V lookup: CDR1 SGHRS, CDR2 YFSETQ. The CDR3 here is CASSLNSFRTSYEQYF. In DNA, the CDR3 is TGCGCCAGCAGCTTGAACTCTTTTAGGACCTCCTACGAGCAGTACTTC.